Listed below are T cell receptor beta chains from one sample, sequenced in a study of cytomegalovirus exposure and HLA in healthy donors. Using immunoSEQ multiplex PCR, the repertoire was profiled, and TCRdb retains in-frame clones only, with some absent. Of around 50,000 clones in the sample, 72% were seen once. The material sequenced was PBMCs. These receptors originate from a woman aged 45-59 years in good health and CMV-seropositive. Each CDR3 is given with its conserved first and last residue. A D gene is named only where the DNA matches it firmly. Only some rows state a clone size, as once, few, many or a class for expanded clones.

j_call clone_size v_call d_call cdr3_aa cdr3_nt
TRBJ1-1 few TRBV12-2 . CASRFGQGAAFF .
TRBJ1-5 . TRBV7-3 TRBD1 CASKRTGVKPQHF TGTGCCAGCAAAAGGACAGGGGTGAAGCCCCAGCATTTT
TRBJ2-2 . TRBV7-2 . CASSRTGHLNTGELFF TGTGCCAGCAGCCGAACAGGGCACCTGAACACCGGGGAGCTGTTTTTT
TRBJ2-7 once TRBV18 . CASRPVAAHAGEQYF TGTGCCAGCCGTCCGGTAGCGGCCCACGCGGGCGAGCAGTACTTC
TRBJ1-5 . TRBV9 . CASSVESDQPQHF TGTGCCAGCAGCGTAGAATCCGATCAGCCCCAGCATTTT
TRBJ1-5 . TRBV6-5 . CASSMTMWQPQHF TGTGCCAGCAGTATGACAATGTGGCAGCCCCAGCATTTT
TRBJ2-3 . TRBV7-9 TRBD2 CASSLERGQATQYF TGTGCCAGCAGCTTAGAGCGGGGTCAGGCCACGCAGTATTTT
TRBJ2-1 . TRBV4-2 TRBD2 CASQREGRNEQFF TGTGCCAGCCAGCGGGAGGGCCGTAATGAGCAGTTCTTC
TRBJ2-1 . TRBV6-1 . CASRPPGGPYNEQFF TGTGCCAGCAGGCCTCCAGGGGGGCCCTACAATGAGCAGTTCTTC
TRBJ2-7 few TRBV4-1 . CASSQDFRGASSFYEQYF TGCGCCAGCAGCCAAGACTTCAGGGGGGCCTCATCATTCTACGAGCAGTACTTC
TRBJ1-2 . TRBV5-8 . CASSLVEGDYGYTF TGTGCCAGCAGCTTGGTTGAGGGAGACTATGGCTACACCTTC
TRBJ2-2 few TRBV30 . CAWKGGQYTGELFF TGTGCCTGGAAGGGGGGACAGTACACCGGGGAGCTGTTTTTT
TRBJ2-1 . TRBV18 . CASSPKETAYNEQFF TGTGCCAGCTCACCAAAGGAAACAGCCTACAATGAGCAGTTCTTC
TRBJ2-7 . TRBV13 . CASSSIRSYEQYF TGTGCCAGCAGCTCGATCAGGTCCTACGAGCAGTACTTC
TRBJ2-2 . TRBV7-9 TRBD2 CATTIGLAGPTGELFF TGTGCCACCACCATTGGGCTAGCGGGGCCCACCGGGGAGCTGTTTTTT
TRBJ2-5 . TRBV27 TRBD2 CASSRAGPRIQETQYF TGTGCCAGCAGTAGAGCGGGACCGCGGATCCAAGAGACCCAGTACTTC
TRBJ1-2 . TRBV27 TRBD1 CASSLFRDSYGYTF TGTGCCAGCAGTTTGTTTAGGGACAGCTATGGCTACACCTTC
TRBJ1-2 . TRBV7-9 . CASSLAGDISGYTF TGTGCCAGCAGCTTAGCCGGGGACATCTCTGGCTACACCTTC
TRBJ1-2 . TRBV7-2 . CASSLGVGGVYGYTF TGTGCCAGCAGCTTGGGAGTGGGGGGGGTCTATGGCTACACCTTC
TRBJ2-2 . TRBV29-1 TRBD2 CSVSKSGLAGDPGELFF TGCAGCGTCTCAAAAAGTGGGCTAGCGGGGGACCCTGGGGAGCTGTTTTTT
TRBJ1-4 . TRBV6-6 TRBD1 CASSYLGTGGEKLFF TGTGCCAGCAGTTACCTAGGGACAGGGGGCGAAAAACTGTTTTTT
TRBJ1-2 . TRBV6-5 . CASSHGEVYGYTF TGTGCCAGCAGCCACGGGGAGGTATATGGCTACACCTTC
TRBJ2-1 . TRBV13 TRBD2 CASSWREGVWQFF TGTGCCAGCAGCTGGAGGGAGGGCGTGTGGCAGTTCTTC
TRBJ1-1 . TRBV4-1 . CASSQKETGNTEAFF TGCGCCAGCAGCCAGAAGGAGACAGGGAACACTGAAGCTTTCTTT